The 19 T cell receptor beta chains below all came from one sample that was sequenced in a study of T cell responses to AZD1222 COVID-19 vaccine. Measured with immunoSEQ multiplex PCR; TCRdb has only the in-frame clones, and not every one. The data show approximately 260,000 clones, approximately 93% seen once. The sample was peripheral blood, taken on day 0 of AZD1222 vaccination. Receptors originate from an adult in good health.

J is TRBJ1-4 and V is TRBV5-1, with D tentatively TRBD1 (6 bases). The CDR3 is 15 residues long. V was cut by 4 bases and J by 4 bases, with 14 bases left in between. Germline-derived CDR1 and CDR2 are SGHRS and YFSETQ. The CDR3: CASSGSGQINEKLFF. The DNA of the CDR3 is TGCGCCAGCAGCGGCTCCGGACAGATTAATGAAAAACTGTTTTTT.

The genes are TRBV19 and TRBJ2-3, with unresolved D. The germline CDR1 and CDR2 sequences are LNHDA and SQIVND (reference sequence). Trimming pared 8 bases from V and 6 bases from J, leaving 12 bases between. The CDR3 runs 12 residues. The CDR3 reads CASGKGSDTQYF. The DNA for the CDR3 is TGTGCCAGTGGTAAAGGGTCCGATACGCAGTATTTT.

The rearrangement joins TRBV27 to TRBJ2-7; 14 bases are shared with TRBD2. This CDR3 is built from 15 residues. CDR1 is MNHEY and CDR2 is SMNVEV in the germline V gene (reference sequence). J lost 5 bases, V lost 5 bases, and 5 bases had no gene match. CDR3 in amino acids: CASSPGTSGSNEQYF. CDR3 bases: TGTGCCAGCAGTCCAGGGACTAGCGGGAGTAACGAGCAGTACTTC.

V gene TRBV28 combines with J gene TRBJ2-2; D assignment may be TRBD1 or TRBD2 (5 bases each). The germline V gene has CDR1 MDHEN and CDR2 SYDVKM. V gave up 3 bases and J gave up 15 bases, with 11 bases separating them. This CDR3 is built from 11 residues. This chain's CDR3 is CASSLRGSVFF. CDR3 in DNA: TGTGCCAGCAGTTTGAGGGGCTCGGTGTTTTTT.

This clone was detected once. The V gene is TRBV3-1 (or the pseudogene TRBV3-2), the J gene TRBJ2-7, with no clear D. Germline V gene lookup returns CDR1 LGHDT and CDR2 YNNKEL (reference sequence). This CDR3 has 15 amino acids. V dropped 3 bases and J dropped 2 bases, with 14 bases sitting between them. The CDR3 here is CASSQGRAPTYEQYF. The DNA of the CDR3 is TGTGCCAGCAGCCAGGGCAGAGCTCCCACCTACGAGCAGTACTTC.

J is TRBJ1-1 and V is TRBV29-1; no clear D. With 7 bases removed from V and 5 bases from J, the gap between germline ends came to 8 bases. The CDR3 consists of 10 residues. The germline V gene encodes CDR1 SQVTM and CDR2 ANQGSEA. CDR3 amino acids: CSAGRTEAFF. CDR3 bases: TGCAGCGCCGGCCGGACTGAAGCTTTCTTT.

This chain joins TRBV28 and TRBJ1-1; D is ambiguous. The length of the CDR3 is 15 residues. Trimming pared 0 bases from V and 2 bases from J, leaving 10 bases between. Germline loops: CDR1 MDHEN, CDR2 SYDVKM. CDR3 region: CASSLWQATNTEAFF. DNA of the CDR3: TGTGCCAGCAGTTTATGGCAGGCGACAAACACTGAAGCTTTCTTT.

This clone was counted once. The chain employs TRBV27 and TRBJ2-7, with 10 bases aligning to TRBD2. There are 17 residues in the CDR3. V lost 1 base, J lost 2 bases, and 8 bases stayed unmatched. CDR1 MNHEY and CDR2 SMNVEV come from the germline V gene (reference sequence). The CDR3 region has the DNA TGTGCCAGCAGTTTATATGGGGGGACTAGCGCAACCTACGAGCAGTACTTC. Protein: CASSLYGGTSATYEQYF.

This clone was picked up one time. The chain combines TRBV5-1 with TRBJ2-1; maybe TRBD1 (6 bases). The V gene's germline CDR1 is SGHRS and CDR2 YFSETQ. The CDR3 length is 15 residues. V lost 4 bases to trimming and J lost 4 bases, with 15 bases between them. CDR3 nucleotide sequence: TGCGCCAGCAGCCCGGGGTGGGGGCCTTACAATGAGCAGTTCTTC. It codes for CASSPGWGPYNEQFF.

The chain uses TRBV19 and TRBJ1-1, with no clear D. The CDR3 extends over 12 amino acids. Germline CDR1 and CDR2: LNHDA and SQIVND (reference sequence). The germline V and J ends were trimmed by 7 bases and 13 bases, with 19 bases remaining between them. The CDR3 reads CASKPDKGLGFF. The CDR3 DNA follows: TGTGCCAGTAAACCAGATAAAGGGCTTGGTTTCTTT.

The genes are TRBV10-3 and TRBJ2-5; unclear D gene. V was shortened by 5 bases and J by 2 bases, with 9 bases between the two germline ends. Germline assignment: CDR1 ENHRY and CDR2 SYGVKD. There are 13 residues in the CDR3. The CDR3 loop is CAISRGTQETQYF. As DNA, the CDR3 is TGTGCCATCAGTCGTGGTACGCAAGAGACCCAGTACTTC.

This chain uses TRBV19 with TRBJ2-7; perhaps TRBD1 as D (5 bases). CDR1 is LNHDA and CDR2 is SQIVND in the germline V gene (reference sequence). Deletions cut 4 bases from V and 3 bases from J, with 13 bases between. This CDR3 spans 14 amino acids. The CDR3 loop reads CASSRGQGIYEQYF. In DNA form, the CDR3 reads TGTGCCAGTAGTAGAGGCCAGGGTATCTACGAGCAGTACTTC.

This clone was detected only once. The J gene is TRBJ1-5, the V gene TRBV19; tentatively, D is TRBD1 (5 bases). The V gene's germline CDR1 is LNHDA and CDR2 SQIVND (reference sequence). Trimming took 2 bases from V and 4 from J, leaving 6 bases between them. The CDR3 is 13 amino acids. The CDR3 loop is CASSISGNQPQHF. The CDR3, as DNA: TGTGCCAGTAGTATATCAGGGAATCAGCCCCAGCATTTT.

The chain recombines TRBV24-1 with TRBJ1-4, with a possible D match to TRBD1 (6 bases). CDR3 length equals 15 residues. Germline V gives CDR1 KGHDR, CDR2 SFDVKD. Trimming stripped 6 bases from V and 0 bases from J, with 10 bases between. The DNA of the CDR3 is TGTGCCACCAGTCAAGGGACAACAACTAATGAAAAACTGTTTTTT. Its translation: CATSQGTTTNEKLFF.

The rearrangement uses TRBV5-1 and TRBJ1-4, with 9 bases fitting TRBD1. J was trimmed by 8 bases and V by 0 bases; bases with no gene match: 11. This CDR3 spans 17 amino acids. Germline values: CDR1 SGHRS, CDR2 YFSETQ. CDR3 sequence reads: CASSLAVQGAVEEKLFF. DNA for the CDR3: TGCGCCAGCAGCTTGGCCGTACAGGGGGCTGTGGAGGAAAAACTGTTTTTT.

This chain joins TRBV24-1 and TRBJ2-5, with D possibly TRBD2 on 6 matching bases. Germline lookup yields CDR1 KGHDR and CDR2 SFDVKD. V lost 5 bases to trimming and J lost 7 bases, with 13 bases between them. The CDR3 is 13 residues long. CDR3 sequence: CATSVGGERTQYF. The CDR3 DNA follows: TGTGCCACCAGTGTGGGCGGGGAAAGGACCCAGTACTTC.

A single count supports this clone. The CDR3 DNA follows: TGTGCCAGTTTAGCTGTGTCGGGACCCTACGAGCAGTACTTC. Amino acid sequence: CASLAVSGPYEQYF. The rearrangement links TRBV6-5 to TRBJ2-7, with D perhaps assigned TRBD1 or TRBD2 (5 bases each). Germline CDR1 and CDR2: MNHEY and SVGAGI. The CDR3 is 14 residues long. Trimming took off 9 bases at V and 2 bases at J, with 17 bases between the two ends.

The chain couples TRBV28 to TRBJ1-5, with TRBD1 as a possible D gene (5 bases). CDR1 MDHEN and CDR2 SYDVKM come from the germline V gene. V was pared by 3 bases and J by 2 bases, with 11 bases between. The CDR3 is 15 amino acids. The CDR3 region is CASSFEGKGNQPQHF. For the CDR3, the DNA is TGTGCCAGCAGTTTCGAGGGGAAGGGCAATCAGCCCCAGCATTTT.

The chain uses TRBV18 and TRBJ1-5, with D hard to call. CDR3 size: 13 residues. Trimming removed 3 bases at V and 5 bases at J, with 8 bases between. CDR1 and CDR2 from the germline V gene are KGHSH and LQKENI. The CDR3 loop is CASSPSGDQPQHF. The DNA of the CDR3 is TGTGCCAGCTCACCCTCGGGTGATCAGCCCCAGCATTTT.